Included here is one T cell receptor (beta chain) sequence, with context. Its antigen is still unknown. The data were obtained in a study of shared clonotypes between healthy human individuals. Study as a whole: Per donor, three plates held CD4 naive cells, three held CD4 memory, two held CD8 naive and one held CD8 memory. Points from the study as a whole: The naive CD4 repertoires of a handful of donors were compared, and approximately 5.3% of clonotypes were shared.

The repertoire was sequenced with immunoSEQ multiplex PCR; TCRdb's copy has only in-frame clones and lacks some. Found here are a few million clones, 93% of them singletons; the top ten hold around 0.4%. Source material: naive CD4+ T cells from PBMCs. Subset denoted: CD45RA+ positively selected. The sequence was obtained from a man aged 18 to 30 in good health. Some clones in this sample may be carry-over from other donors' samples.

The CDR3 is CASSQVGGGRYHEQFF. CDR3 nucleotide sequence: TGCGCCAGCAGCCAAGTAGGGGGGGGGCGCTATCATGAGCAGTTCTTC. The chain has TRBV4-3 and TRBJ2-1; possibly TRBD2 for D (7 bases). This CDR3 comprises 16 residues. V lost 1 base, J lost 8 bases, and 18 bases lay in between. Germline assignment: CDR1 LGHNA and CDR2 YSLEER.